This entry lists 16 T cell receptor beta chains sequenced from one sample in a study of glioma-infiltrating T cells after dendritic cell vaccination (dated by TCRdb to 2015 to 2016). Library construction relied on the immunoSEQ multiplex PCR assay. TCRdb obtained this table from immuneACCESS and retained in-frame rearrangements with V and J assigned. These tables miss some clones; where compared with another copy, unresolved V genes account for less than half of the shortfall, and the remainder is unexplained. The sample includes tens of thousands of clones, with just under 85% observed a single time. The ten largest clones take up about 15% of the sample. This sample's time point label indicates: after dendritic cell vaccination, including at tumor progression/relapse. The material sequenced was blood, taken after dendritic cell vaccination. The receptors derive from a human donor with glioblastoma.

The chain is built from TRBV6-1 and TRBJ2-7, with 8 nucleotides matching TRBD1. Per the germline V gene, CDR1 is MNHNS and CDR2 is SASEGT. J was trimmed by 1 base and V by 7 bases; bases with no gene match: 3. The CDR3 consists of 13 residues. The CDR3 coding sequence is TGTGCCAGCACGGACAGGGTGTCCTACGAGCAGTACTTC. Amino acid sequence: CASTDRVSYEQYF.

The chain employs TRBV4-1 and TRBJ1-5; 7 positions agree with TRBD1. Germline V gene data show CDR1 as MGHRA and CDR2 as YSYEKL. CDR3 length equals 14 residues. The J segment lost 5 bases and the V segment lost 4 bases, leaving 5 bases of the junction unmatched. The CDR3 region has the DNA TGCGCCAGCAGCCTTCGACAGGGTGATCAGCCCCAGCATTTT. Its protein product is CASSLRQGDQPQHF.

There are a few counts of this clone. This chain joins TRBV2 and TRBJ1-1; a possible D gene is TRBD1 (5 bases). CDR1 and CDR2 from the germline V gene are SNHLY and FYNNEI. The CDR3 has 13 residues. In DNA, the CDR3 is TGTGCTGATGGGGCAGGGTTGAACACTGAAGCTTTCTTT. Its protein is CADGAGLNTEAFF.

The chain recombines TRBV12-5 with TRBJ1-5; no clear D. Between the trimmed V and J ends, which lost 0 bases and 3 bases, there was a span of 12 bases. The CDR3 runs to 16 residues. Germline V gives CDR1 LGHNT, CDR2 FRNRAP. CDR3 in DNA: TGTGCTAGTGGTTTGGTAAGTTCCGGGGTCAATCAGCCCCAGCATTTT. Amino acids: CASGLVSSGVNQPQHF.

The chain links TRBV7-2 to TRBJ2-5, with D perhaps TRBD1 (6 bases). Germline-derived CDR1 and CDR2 are SGHTA and FQGNSA. Trimming took 5 bases from V and 0 from J, leaving 19 bases between them. This CDR3 is 17 amino acids long. The CDR3 nucleotides read TGTGCCAGCAGCACGAGGACAGCAATATTGTACCAAGAGACCCAGTACTTC. It specifies CASSTRTAILYQETQYF. The full variable domain, completed using reference TRBV7-2 and TRBJ2-5, is GAGVSQSPSNKVTEKGKDVELRCDPISGHTALYWYRQSLGQGLEFLIYFQGNSAPDKSGLPSDRFSAERTGGSVSTLTIQRTQQEDSAVYLCASSTRTAILYQETQYFGPGTRLLVL.

The V gene is TRBV7-2, the J gene TRBJ1-4, with D maybe TRBD1 (6 bases). V shed 2 bases and J shed 0 bases, with 7 bases lying between them. The CDR3 has 15 residues. Germline-derived CDR1 and CDR2 are SGHTA and FQGNSA. CDR3 sequence: CASSLSGATNEKLFF. The CDR3 nucleotides are TGTGCCAGCAGCTTATCAGGGGCAACTAATGAAAAACTGTTTTTT.

The CDR3 DNA reads as TGTGCCAGCAGCGTGTCGGCGGACCCCCTGGGGCTTAATGAGCAGTTCTTC. This gives the protein CASSVSADPLGLNEQFF. The rearrangement joins TRBV9 to TRBJ2-1, with D possibly being TRBD1 (5 bases). The CDR3 length is 17 residues. V lost 2 bases and J lost 7, with 22 bases in between. The V gene's germline CDR1 is SGDLS and CDR2 YYNGEE. Based on the CDR3 plus reference TRBV9 and TRBJ2-1, the full variable domain is DSGVTQTPKHLITATGQRVTLRCSPRSGDLSVYWYQQSLDQGLQFLIQYYNGEERAKGNILERFSAQQFPDLHSELNLSSLELGDSALYFCASSVSADPLGLNEQFFGPGTRLTVL.

The chain has TRBV5-1 and TRBJ1-3; D not resolved. V was trimmed by 3 bases and J by 2 bases, leaving 9 bases between them. The CDR3 is 14 residues long. Germline V lookup: CDR1 SGHRS, CDR2 YFSETQ. The CDR3 DNA follows: TGCGCCAGCAGCTCTAGCTCGACTGGAAACACCATATATTTT. Protein sequence: CASSSSSTGNTIYF. The complete variable domain, with remaining parts taken from reference TRBV5-1 and TRBJ1-3, reads KAGVTQTPRYLIKTRGQQVTLSCSPISGHRSVSWYQQTPGQGLQFLFEYFSETQRNKGNFPGRFSGRQFSNSRSEMNVSTLELGDSALYLCASSSSSTGNTIYFGEGSWLTVV.

The chain joins TRBV7-9 to TRBJ2-3; 9 bases line up with TRBD1. Looked up from germline, CDR1 is SEHNR and CDR2 is FQNEAQ (reference sequence). V lost 5 bases to trimming and J lost 4 bases; unmatched junction nucleotides: 1. The CDR3 loop spans 13 amino acids. CDR3 DNA: TGTGCCAGCAGCCGACAGGGGGCAGATACGCAGTATTTT. Its translation: CASSRQGADTQYF.

This chain's CDR3 is CASRAGGNWNSPLHF. The CDR3 DNA reads as TGTGCCAGTCGGGCGGGGGGAAATTGGAATTCACCCCTCCACTTT. The chain is built from TRBV7-6 and TRBJ1-6, with TRBD1 as a possible D gene (5 bases). The CDR3 sequence is 15 residues long. Trimming pared 9 bases from V and 7 bases from J, leaving 19 bases between. CDR1 and CDR2 from the germline V gene are SGHVS and FNYEAQ.

This rearrangement joins TRBV6-5 to TRBJ2-7, with TRBD1 identical over 7 bases. The CDR3 is 15 amino acids. Per germline, CDR1 MNHEY and CDR2 SVGAGI. With 5 bases clipped from V and 4 bases from J, the junction kept 11 bases outside the gene matches. CDR3 in amino acids: CASSKTGKESYEQYF. CDR3 in DNA: TGTGCCAGCAGTAAGACAGGGAAAGAAAGTTACGAGCAGTACTTC.

The chain has TRBV6-1 and TRBJ2-7, with a possible D match to TRBD2 (6 bases). The CDR3 loop spans 14 amino acids. Between the trimmed V and J ends, which lost 7 bases and 0 bases, there was a span of 13 bases. Germline CDR1 reads MNHNS; CDR2 reads SASEGT. Here the CDR3 reads CASNYAGSSYEQYF. CDR3 sequence (DNA): TGTGCCAGCAATTACGCGGGGAGCTCCTACGAGCAGTACTTC.

The chain carries TRBV4-1 and TRBJ2-1, with 7 bases aligning to TRBD2. There are 13 residues in the CDR3. CDR1 is MGHRA and CDR2 is YSYEKL in the germline V gene. After removal of 8 bases from V and 7 bases from J, the junction contained 8 bases not matched to a gene. CDR3 sequence (DNA): TGCGCCAGCCGGGGACTAAAAGGGAATGAGCAGTTCTTC. Amino acid sequence: CASRGLKGNEQFF.

Only one count was recorded for this clone. This chain uses TRBV4-3 with TRBJ1-5; a weak D match, TRBD1 (5 bases). CDR1 is LGHNA, CDR2 YSLEER, per germline. The CDR3 is 15 residues long. V lost 1 base and J lost 6, with 13 bases in between. In DNA form, the CDR3 reads TGCGCCAGCAGCCAAGTTATCGGAACAGGTCAGCCCCAGCATTTT. It specifies CASSQVIGTGQPQHF.

The chain uses TRBV30 and TRBJ2-7; no firm D call. Deletions cut 7 bases from V and 0 bases from J, with 13 bases between. The V gene's germline CDR1 is GTSNPN and CDR2 SVGIG (reference sequence). The CDR3 covers 13 residues. The CDR3 region has the DNA TGTGCCTTAGAGAGTGATAGCTCCTACGAGCAGTACTTC. Its protein product is CALESDSSYEQYF.

Notes on this clone: Other DNA sequences within the sample encode an identical CDR3. The V call is TRBV6-5, the J call TRBJ2-7; D call uncertain. The CDR3 has 13 residues. CDR1 is MNHEY, CDR2 SVGAGI, per germline. Deletions cut 6 bases from V and 2 bases from J, with 11 bases between. This CDR3 is CASSYGAAYEQYF. The CDR3 region has the DNA TGTGCCAGCAGCTACGGTGCAGCCTACGAGCAGTACTTC.